These 23 T cell receptor beta chains came from one sample sequenced in a study of T cell therapy after organ transplantation. The assay was immunoSEQ multiplex PCR, and TCRdb's table has in-frame clones only and misses some. Of some 47,000 clones listed, roughly 93% are singletons. Antigens of these TCRs are unknown. The source material was CD8+ T cells from blood, sampled before autologous CMV-specific T cell therapy. These receptor sequences come from a human patient who had received a solid organ transplant and had CMV disease.

V usage is TRBV2 and J usage is TRBJ2-7; TRBD1 might be the D (6 bases). This CDR3 is built from 14 residues. Germline V gives CDR1 SNHLY, CDR2 FYNNEI. Trimming removed 4 bases from V and 4 bases from J, with 14 bases in between. CDR3 sequence: CASSGASRGYEQYF. CDR3 DNA: TGTGCCAGCAGTGGGGCTAGTAGGGGGTACGAGCAGTACTTC.

As DNA, the CDR3 is TGTGCCAGTAGTGTAACCGGGACAGCTAGCAATCAGCCCCAGCATTTT. It encodes CASSVTGTASNQPQHF. V usage is TRBV19 and J usage is TRBJ1-5; the match to TRBD1 covers 7 bases. The V segment lost 5 bases and the J segment 0 bases; nucleotides outside the gene matches: 7. CDR3 length: 16 residues. Germline V gene lookup returns CDR1 LNHDA and CDR2 SQIVND (reference sequence).

The chain links TRBV27 to TRBJ2-5; 9 positions match TRBD2. The CDR3 sequence is 15 residues long. The V gene end was trimmed by 7 bases and the J gene end by 1 base; junction bases not matched to a gene: 7. In germline, CDR1 is MNHEY, CDR2 SMNVEV (reference sequence). CDR3 in DNA: TGTGCCAGCACCCTGGGAGCGGGGGGCCAAGAGACCCAGTACTTC. Protein: CASTLGAGGQETQYF.

The chain couples TRBV5-1 to TRBJ1-6, with 8 bases lining up with TRBD1. The germline gives CDR1 SGHRS, CDR2 YFSETQ. The CDR3 loop spans 15 amino acids. V was pared by 0 bases and J by 10 bases, with 6 bases of the junction left unmatched. CDR3 protein: CASSLEGQAGSPLHF. DNA for the CDR3: TGCGCCAGCAGCTTGGAGGGACAGGCAGGATCACCCCTCCACTTT.

This clone was seen a single time. The chain's CDR3 is CASSENVAYEQYF. The CDR3 DNA is TGTGCCAGCAGTGAAAATGTAGCCTACGAGCAGTACTTC. This chain joins TRBV6-1 and TRBJ2-7; unclear D gene. CDR1 MNHNS and CDR2 SASEGT come from the germline V gene. This CDR3 comprises 13 residues. The V gene lost 2 bases and the J gene lost 2 bases, with 7 bases spanning the gap.

The chain couples TRBV5-6 to TRBJ2-5; D not certain. V lost 2 bases and J lost 4, with 3 bases in between. This CDR3 has 11 amino acids. From germline, CDR1 is SGHDT and CDR2 YYEEEE. CDR3 bases: TGTGCCAGCAGCTTCCGAGAGACCCAGTACTTC. Its protein product is CASSFRETQYF.

The gene calls are TRBV30 and TRBJ1-1; D remains ambiguous. CDR3 length: 12 residues. Germline values: CDR1 GTSNPN, CDR2 SVGIG (reference sequence). V was pared by 5 bases and J by 2 bases, with 9 bases between. The CDR3 loop is CAWLARNTEAFF. The CDR3 DNA is TGTGCCTGGTTGGCCCGAAACACTGAAGCTTTCTTT.

The chain recombines TRBV19 with TRBJ2-3; D gene uncertain. Trimming stripped 1 base from V and 2 bases from J, with 10 bases between. CDR3 length: 15 residues. From germline, CDR1 is LNHDA and CDR2 SQIVND (reference sequence). This CDR3 reads CASSIGGSLTDTQYF. CDR3 DNA: TGTGCCAGTAGTATAGGTGGCTCCCTCACAGATACGCAGTATTTT.

The chain carries TRBV7-8 and TRBJ2-4; D is perhaps TRBD1 or TRBD2 (5 bases each). Germline V gene data show CDR1 as SGHVS and CDR2 as FQNEAQ. This CDR3 has 11 residues. The germline V and J ends were trimmed by 5 bases and 11 bases, with 10 bases remaining between them. This CDR3 is CASSPGTVQYF. In DNA form, the CDR3 reads TGTGCCAGCAGCCCCGGGACGGTTCAGTACTTC.

The chain combines TRBV7-9 with TRBJ2-7; 9 bases agree with TRBD1. With 4 bases clipped from V and 3 bases from J, the junction kept 7 bases outside the gene matches. Per germline, CDR1 SEHNR and CDR2 FQNEAQ (reference sequence). The CDR3 sequence is 15 residues long. The CDR3 is CASSSGGTGIYEQYF. The CDR3 bases are TGTGCCAGCAGCTCAGGAGGGACAGGGATCTACGAGCAGTACTTC.

The rearrangement joins TRBV30 to TRBJ2-3; possibly TRBD1 or TRBD2 for D (5 bases each). CDR3 size: 15 residues. Germline loops: CDR1 GTSNPN, CDR2 SVGIG (reference sequence). Trimming pared 4 bases from V and 0 bases from J, leaving 14 bases between. The CDR3 DNA reads as TGTGCCTGGAATCAGGTATGGGGGAGCACAGATACGCAGTATTTT. This encodes CAWNQVWGSTDTQYF.

This sequence joins TRBV7-2 and TRBJ1-2; 7 nucleotides align to TRBD1. The CDR3 contains 14 residues. The germline V gene has CDR1 SGHTA and CDR2 FQGNSA. The trim removed 5 bases at V and 2 bases at J, leaving 5 bases unmatched. In nucleotides, the CDR3 is TGTGCCAGCAGCCTTAAGGACAGGAACTATGGCTACACCTTC. Residues: CASSLKDRNYGYTF.

V gene TRBV11-2 combines with J gene TRBJ1-1, with 7 bases lining up with TRBD1. The V and J ends lost 3 bases and 1 base, in that order; junction bases with no gene match: 8. Germline CDR1 reads SGHAT; CDR2 reads FQNNGV. The CDR3 consists of 16 residues. The CDR3 DNA reads TGTGCCAGCAGCTTCTCCGGGACAGTTACGAACACTGAAGCTTTCTTT. Translated, it gives CASSFSGTVTNTEAFF.

CDR3 bases: TGCGCCAGCAGCCAAATAGGACAGGGGTTCTACGAGCAGTACTTC. This encodes CASSQIGQGFYEQYF. The V gene is TRBV4-1, the J gene TRBJ2-7, with 9 positions matching TRBD1. The ends lost 2 bases at V and 3 bases at J; junction bases unmatched: 5. The V gene's germline CDR1 is MGHRA and CDR2 YSYEKL. This CDR3 region has 15 residues.

CDR3 in amino acids: CASSPSPGLGTDTQYF. The CDR3 bases are TGTGCCAGCAGCCCCTCGCCGGGACTAGGGACAGATACGCAGTATTTT. This sequence joins TRBV9 and TRBJ2-3, with 8 nucleotides matching TRBD2. Germline V lookup: CDR1 SGDLS, CDR2 YYNGEE. J gave up 3 bases and V 4 bases, and 10 bases lay outside the gene matches. The CDR3 totals 16 residues.

The gene calls are TRBV4-2 and TRBJ2-7; D not resolved. This CDR3 contains 12 residues. The V gene lost 3 bases and the J gene lost 3 bases, with 6 bases spanning the gap. Looked up from germline, CDR1 is LGHNA and CDR2 is YNFKEQ. The CDR3 is CASSQANYEQYF. The CDR3 DNA sequence: TGTGCCAGCAGCCAGGCTAACTACGAGCAGTACTTC.

This chain joins TRBV6-4 and TRBJ2-1; TRBD2 aligns across 11 bases. With 0 bases clipped from V and 6 bases from J, the junction kept 1 base outside the gene matches. This CDR3 has 15 residues. CDR1 is MRHNA and CDR2 is SNTAGT in the germline V gene. DNA for the CDR3: TGTGCCAGCAGTGACTCTAGCGGGGGGGCCAATGAGCAGTTCTTC. Amino acid sequence: CASSDSSGGANEQFF.

The V call is TRBV6-5, the J call TRBJ1-1, with D unclear. V was shortened by 2 bases and J by 7 bases, with 8 bases between the two germline ends. Per germline, CDR1 MNHEY and CDR2 SVGAGI. CDR3 length equals 12 residues. DNA of the CDR3: TGTGCCAGCAGTTACGGACGGGATGAAGCTTTCTTT. It is translated as CASSYGRDEAFF.

V is TRBV11-2 and J is TRBJ2-7; D is perhaps TRBD1 or TRBD2 (5 bases each). The germline V and J ends were trimmed by 5 bases and 0 bases, with 17 bases remaining between them. Germline assignment: CDR1 SGHAT and CDR2 FQNNGV. There are 16 residues in the CDR3. The CDR3 reads CASSLSWDVGSYEQYF. The CDR3 DNA is TGTGCCAGCAGCCTCAGCTGGGACGTGGGCTCCTACGAGCAGTACTTC.

This CDR3 is CASSLSDSYGYTF. CDR3 in DNA: TGTGCCAGCAGCCTCTCGGACAGCTATGGCTACACCTTC. The genes are TRBV9 and TRBJ1-2, with D tentatively TRBD1 (6 bases). The CDR3 is made up of 13 amino acids. The germline CDR1 and CDR2 sequences are SGDLS and YYNGEE. V dropped 4 bases and J dropped 4 bases, with 11 bases sitting between them.

The chain is built from TRBV11-2 and TRBJ1-2; D perhaps matches TRBD1 (6 bases). Germline V gene data show CDR1 as SGHAT and CDR2 as FQNNGV. V lost 1 base and J 2 bases, leaving 8 bases between the germline ends. CDR3 length: 14 residues. The CDR3 here is CASSLAGGNYGYTF. The CDR3 DNA is TGTGCCAGCAGCTTAGCCGGGGGCAACTATGGCTACACCTTC.

For the CDR3, the DNA is TGCGCCAGCAGCCAAGACGATAACTATGGCTACACCTTC. It codes for CASSQDDNYGYTF. V is TRBV4-1 and J is TRBJ1-2; D gene uncertain. The CDR3 is 13 residues long. Trimming shortened V by 0 bases and J by 1 base, and 3 bases separated the two germline ends. Germline V gene sequence: CDR1 MGHRA, CDR2 YSYEKL.

The V gene is TRBV13, the J gene TRBJ2-3; 11 nucleotides match TRBD2. In germline, CDR1 is PRHDT, CDR2 FYEKMQ (reference sequence). With V trimmed by 2 bases and J by 6 bases, 7 bases remained unmatched. This CDR3 spans 16 amino acids. CDR3 sequence (DNA): TGTGCCAGCAGCTTACTTAGCGGGAGGGCCCGGGATACGCAGTATTTT. It translates to CASSLLSGRARDTQYF.